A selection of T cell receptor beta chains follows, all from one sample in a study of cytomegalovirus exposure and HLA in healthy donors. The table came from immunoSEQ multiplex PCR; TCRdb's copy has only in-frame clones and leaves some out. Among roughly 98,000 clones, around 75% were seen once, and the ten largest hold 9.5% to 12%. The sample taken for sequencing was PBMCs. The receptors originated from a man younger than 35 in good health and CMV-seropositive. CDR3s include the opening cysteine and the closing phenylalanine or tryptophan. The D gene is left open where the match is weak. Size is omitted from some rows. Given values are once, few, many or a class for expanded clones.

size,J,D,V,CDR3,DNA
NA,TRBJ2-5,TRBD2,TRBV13,CASNRGGLAGGKTQYF,TGTGCCAGCAATCGGGGCGGACTAGCGGGGGGCAAGACCCAGTACTTC
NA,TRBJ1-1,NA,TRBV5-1,CASSLGGQNTEAFF,TGCGCCAGCAGCTTGGGGGGACAGAACACTGAAGCTTTCTTT
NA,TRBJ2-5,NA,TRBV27,CASTGQSGETQYF,TGTGCCAGCACCGGACAGTCTGGGGAGACCCAGTACTTC
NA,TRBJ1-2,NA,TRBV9,CASSDGGWEYGYTF,TGTGCCAGCAGCGACGGGGGATGGGAATATGGCTACACCTTC
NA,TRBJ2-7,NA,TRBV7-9,CASSRALHGQYYEQYF,TGTGCCAGCAGCCGGGCCCTACACGGACAGTACTACGAGCAGTACTTC
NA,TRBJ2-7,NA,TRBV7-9,CASTPIPGGSYEQYF,TGTGCCAGCACACCCATACCCGGTGGCTCCTACGAGCAGTACTTC
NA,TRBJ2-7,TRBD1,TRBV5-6,CASSNGQGVEQYF,TGTGCCAGCAGTAACGGACAGGGCGTCGAGCAGTACTTC
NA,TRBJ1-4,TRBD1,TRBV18,CASSPKAGQGNEKLFF,TGTGCCAGCTCACCAAAAGCCGGACAGGGTAATGAAAAACTGTTTTTT
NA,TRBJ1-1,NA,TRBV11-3,CASSPIGQLYTEAFF,TGTGCCAGCAGCCCCATTGGACAGCTTTACACTGAAGCTTTCTTT
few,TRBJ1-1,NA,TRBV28,CASSPNRVGNTEAFF,TGTGCCAGCAGTCCTAACAGGGTTGGGAACACTGAAGCTTTCTTT
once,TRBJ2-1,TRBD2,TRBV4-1,CASSQEGDAGGYNEQFF,TGCGCCAGCAGCCAAGAAGGAGATGCGGGGGGATACAATGAGCAGTTCTTC
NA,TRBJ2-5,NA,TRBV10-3,CAISDPGSTGETQYF,TGTGCCATCAGTGATCCCGGGTCGACGGGGGAGACCCAGTACTTC
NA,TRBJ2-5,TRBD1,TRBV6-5,CASSYRDRGRETQYF,TGTGCCAGCAGTTACCGGGACAGGGGAAGGGAGACCCAGTACTTC
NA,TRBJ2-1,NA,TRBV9,CASSVVTGNEQFF,TGTGCCAGCAGCGTTGTGACTGGGAATGAGCAGTTCTTC
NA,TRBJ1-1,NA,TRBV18,CASSPAGRPVTEAFF,TGTGCCAGCTCACCAGCGGGCCGTCCTGTCACTGAAGCTTTCTTT
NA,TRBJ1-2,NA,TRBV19,CASSIPQGTNYGYTF,TGTGCCAGTAGTATTCCCCAGGGAACTAACTATGGCTACACCTTC
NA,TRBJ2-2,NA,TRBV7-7,CASSRTGNSGELFF,TGTGCCAGCAGTCGGACGGGAAACTCCGGGGAGCTGTTTTTT
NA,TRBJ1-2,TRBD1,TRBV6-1,CASTQGLTGHYGYTF,TGTGCCAGCACCCAGGGACTGACAGGGCACTATGGCTACACCTTC
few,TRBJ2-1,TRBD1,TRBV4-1,CASSQGRDSSYNEQFF,TGCGCCAGCAGCCAAGGCCGGGACAGCTCCTACAATGAGCAGTTCTTC
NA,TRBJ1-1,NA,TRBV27,CASSFRGNTEAFF,TGTGCCAGCAGTTTCAGGGGAAACACTGAAGCTTTCTTT
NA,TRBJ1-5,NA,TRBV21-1,CASTNGMGGQGIEQPQHF,TGTGCCAGCACCAATGGGATGGGAGGACAGGGAATTGAGCAGCCCCAGCATTTT
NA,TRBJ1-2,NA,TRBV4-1,CASSQPGGGVYGYTF,TGCGCCAGCAGCCAACCTGGCGGGGGTGTCTATGGCTACACCTTC
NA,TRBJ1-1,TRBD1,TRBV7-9,CASSSQGARHGTFF,TGTGCCAGCAGCTCACAGGGGGCGCGTCACGGGACTTTCTTT
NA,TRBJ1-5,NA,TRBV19,CASSKEGVQPQHF,TGTGCCAGTAGTAAAGAAGGGGTTCAGCCCCAGCATTTT
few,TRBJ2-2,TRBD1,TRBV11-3,CASSLVSRGPNTGELFF,TGTGCCAGCAGCTTAGTTTCGAGGGGGCCGAACACCGGGGAGCTGTTTTTT
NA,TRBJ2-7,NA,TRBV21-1,CASSKVQGAEGYEQYF,TGTGCCAGCAGCAAAGTACAGGGGGCTGAGGGCTACGAGCAGTACTTC
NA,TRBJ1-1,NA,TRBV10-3,CAISEQFGGGGTEAFF,TGTGCCATCAGTGAGCAATTTGGGGGGGGAGGGACTGAAGCTTTCTTT
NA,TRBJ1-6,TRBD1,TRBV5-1,CASSPDRARNSPLHF,TGCGCCAGCAGCCCGGACAGGGCGAGGAATTCACCCCTCCACTTT
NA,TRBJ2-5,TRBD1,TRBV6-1,CASSKGQLWETQYF,TGTGCCAGCAGTAAGGGACAGTTATGGGAGACCCAGTACTTC
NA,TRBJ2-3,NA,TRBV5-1,CASSPRDGGNTDTQYF,TGCGCCAGCAGCCCGAGGGATGGGGGGAACACAGATACGCAGTATTTT
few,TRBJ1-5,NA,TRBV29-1,CSVVETGNNQPQHF,TGCAGCGTTGTGGAGACAGGAAATAATCAGCCCCAGCATTTT
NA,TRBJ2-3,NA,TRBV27,CASTWADTQYF,TGTGCCAGCACCTGGGCGGATACGCAGTATTTT
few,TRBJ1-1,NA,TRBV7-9,CASYGQTNTEAFF,TGTGCCAGCTACGGACAGACGAACACTGAAGCTTTCTTT